These T cell receptor beta chains were read from a single sample in a study of T cells in Graves' hyperthyroidism and ophthalmopathy. TCRdb analysed the multiplex PCR reads with MiXCR anew, one entry per CDR3 protein. Of 250,000 to 300,000 distinct CDR3 sequences listed, around 19% are singletons. The sequencing sample was made of blood. All receptors come from a man in his fifties or sixties with Graves' ophthalmopathy. The CDR3 runs from the conserved cysteine through the conserved F or W. The D gene is left open where the match is weak. Clone sizes are given selectively: once, few, many, or a class where the clone is expanded.

d_gene,abundance,v_gene,j_gene,CDR3nt,CDR3aa
TRBD2,many,TRBV6-1,TRBJ2-3,TGTGCCAGCAGGCCGGGACTAGCAGCGAGCACAGATACGCAGTATTTT,CASRPGLAASTDTQYF
.,many,TRBV30,TRBJ2-3,TGTGCCTGGGGGCACAACGGCGCAAGCACAGATACGCAGTATTTT,CAWGHNGASTDTQYF
.,many,TRBV28,TRBJ2-5,TGTGCCAGCAGTCAACAGGGTAGTGGAGAGACCCAGTACTTC,CASSQQGSGETQYF
TRBD1,.,TRBV24-1,TRBJ2-3,TGTGCCACCAGTGATTTCGGACAGGGAAGAGATACGCAGTATTTT,CATSDFGQGRDTQYF
.,many,TRBV28,TRBJ2-7,TGTGCCAGCAGTTTTTTTGGCGGCTACGAGCAGTACTTC,CASSFFGGYEQYF
.,few,TRBV29-1,TRBJ1-1,TGCAGCGTTGGTAGGGCGATGAACACTGAAGCTTTCTTT,CSVGRAMNTEAFF
.,many,TRBV11-2,TRBJ2-5,TGTGCCAGCAGTAGGGAACAAGAGACCCAGTACTTC,CASSREQETQYF
.,.,TRBV5-1,TRBJ1-2,TGCGCCAGCAGCGGTGGGGGGGCCGAGGACTATGGCTACACCTTC,CASSGGGAEDYGYTF
TRBD2,few,TRBV5-1,TRBJ2-7,TGCGCCAGCAGCCCAATTAGCGGGAGTGAAGGGACCTACGAGCAGTACTTC,CASSPISGSEGTYEQYF
.,few,TRBV30,TRBJ2-6,TGTGCCGGGTATTACTCTGGGGCCAACGTCCTGACTTTC,CAGYYSGANVLTF
TRBD1,few,TRBV19,TRBJ1-5,TGTGCCAGTAGGTACGGTACAGGGGGACTTAGCAATCAGCCCCAGCATTTT,CASRYGTGGLSNQPQHF
.,.,TRBV7-2,TRBJ1-1,TGTGCCAGCAGCTTACAGGGCAGAAAAGGGACTGAAGCTTTCTTT,CASSLQGRKGTEAFF
.,.,TRBV6-1,TRBJ1-2,TGTGCCAGCAGTCGGAATAACTATGGCTACACCTTC,CASSRNNYGYTF
.,many,TRBV11-2,TRBJ2-1,TGTGCCAGCAGCCCCCGGTCGGGACTGAGCTCCTACAATGAGCAGTTCTTC,CASSPRSGLSSYNEQFF
.,many,TRBV6-2/TRBV6-3,TRBJ2-3,TGTGCCAGCAGTTACGCCAGACAGAGTATCGGCACAGATACGCAGTATTTT,CASSYARQSIGTDTQYF
TRBD1,few,TRBV5-1,TRBJ2-2,TGCGCCAGCAGCTCATGGACAGGGGGGAAGAACACCGGGGAGCTGTTTTTT,CASSSWTGGKNTGELFF
TRBD1,few,TRBV6-1,TRBJ1-5,TGTGCCACTAAGAGGACAGGGGACAATCAGCCCCAGCATTTT,CATKRTGDNQPQHF
.,.,TRBV7-9,TRBJ2-1,TGTGTCAGCAGCTTAGCACGGGACAATGAGCAGTTCTTC,CVSSLARDNEQFF
.,many,TRBV11-2,TRBJ1-2,TGTGCCAGCTCAACCAGGGACTATGGCTACACCTTC,CASSTRDYGYTF
.,.,TRBV20-1,TRBJ1-2,TGCAGTGCTGCCGGGGGCGCCCCCTATGGCTACACCTTC,CSAAGGAPYGYTF
.,once,TRBV20-1,TRBJ2-7,TGCAGTGCCGTCAGGGGGGGCGACTCCTACGAGCAGTACTTC,CSAVRGGDSYEQYF
.,once,TRBV7-9,TRBJ1-1,TGTGCCAGCAGCCACGACAGTGAAGCTTTCTTT,CASSHDSEAFF
.,.,TRBV6-1,TRBJ2-2,TGTGCCAGCAGTTCCCTGGTAGGCTCCCTCACCGGGGAGCTGTTTTTT,CASSSLVGSLTGELFF
TRBD1,many,TRBV20-1,TRBJ2-3,TGCAGTGCTAGCCCGGGACAGGGGGCACCCACAGATACGCAGTATTTT,CSASPGQGAPTDTQYF
.,.,TRBV15,TRBJ2-7,TGTGCCACCAGCAGAGAGTCCACGCCCCAACACGAGCAGTACTTC,CATSRESTPQHEQYF
TRBD2,many,TRBV5-1,TRBJ2-7,TGCGCCAGCAGCTTGAAACCTAGCGGGAGCGATTGGGCCTACGAGCAGTACTTC,CASSLKPSGSDWAYEQYF